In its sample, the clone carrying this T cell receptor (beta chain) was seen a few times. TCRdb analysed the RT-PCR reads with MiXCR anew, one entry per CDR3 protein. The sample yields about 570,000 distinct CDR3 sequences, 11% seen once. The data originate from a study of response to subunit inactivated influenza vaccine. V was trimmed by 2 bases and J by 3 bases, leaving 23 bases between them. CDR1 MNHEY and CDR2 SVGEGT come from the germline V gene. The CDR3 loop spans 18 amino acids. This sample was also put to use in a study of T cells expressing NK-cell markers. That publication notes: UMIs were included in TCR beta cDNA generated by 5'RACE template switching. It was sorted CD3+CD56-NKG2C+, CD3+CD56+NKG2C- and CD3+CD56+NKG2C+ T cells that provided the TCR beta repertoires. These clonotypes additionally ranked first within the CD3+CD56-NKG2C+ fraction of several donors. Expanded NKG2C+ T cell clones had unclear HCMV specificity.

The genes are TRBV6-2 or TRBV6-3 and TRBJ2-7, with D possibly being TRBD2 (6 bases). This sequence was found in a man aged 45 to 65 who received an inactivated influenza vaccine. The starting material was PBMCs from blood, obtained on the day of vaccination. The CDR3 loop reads CASSYRERRTTLSYEQYF. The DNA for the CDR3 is TGTGCCAGCAGTTACCGTGAAAGAAGGACTACGCTAAGCTACGAGCAGTACTTC.